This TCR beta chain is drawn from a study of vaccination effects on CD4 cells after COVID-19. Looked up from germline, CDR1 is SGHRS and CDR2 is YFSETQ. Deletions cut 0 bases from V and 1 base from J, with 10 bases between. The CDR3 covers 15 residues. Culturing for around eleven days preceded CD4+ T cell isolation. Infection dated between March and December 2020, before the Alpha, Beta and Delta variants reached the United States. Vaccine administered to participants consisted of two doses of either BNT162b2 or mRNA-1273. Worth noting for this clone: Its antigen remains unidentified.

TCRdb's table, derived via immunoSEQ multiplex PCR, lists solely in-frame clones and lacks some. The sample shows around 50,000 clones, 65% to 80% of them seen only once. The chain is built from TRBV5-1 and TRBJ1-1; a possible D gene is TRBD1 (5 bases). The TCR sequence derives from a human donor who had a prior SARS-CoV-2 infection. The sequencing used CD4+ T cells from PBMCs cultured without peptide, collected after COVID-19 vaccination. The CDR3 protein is CASSLAGERNTEAFF. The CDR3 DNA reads TGCGCCAGCAGCTTGGCGGGGGAGCGGAACACTGAAGCTTTCTTT.